The 2 T cell receptor beta chains below were found in one sample sequenced in a study of cytomegalovirus exposure and HLA in healthy donors. Use of 60 Vbeta and 13 Jbeta primers characterized the PCR. Assay used: immunoSEQ multiplex PCR; TCRdb lists only in-frame clones, some missing. The sample has roughly 150,000 clones, about three quarters seen once. Sequenced input: PBMCs. The receptors were gathered from a man aged 18 to 29 in good health and CMV-seropositive.

The chain joins TRBV7-6 to TRBJ2-3, with 12 positions matching TRBD1. The V segment lost 4 bases and the J segment 4 bases; nucleotides outside the gene matches: 6. The CDR3 consists of 16 residues. CDR1 is SGHVS, CDR2 FNYEAQ, per germline. The CDR3 nucleotides are TGTGCCAGCAGCTCCTTGAGGGACAGGGGGCCAGATACGCAGTATTTT. This codes for CASSSLRDRGPDTQYF.

In this sample, this clone turned up a few times. This chain links TRBV4-2 with TRBJ1-2; TRBD1 agrees at 7 bases. The CDR3 is 14 residues long. The ends lost 4 bases at V and 8 bases at J; junction bases unmatched: 10. Germline values: CDR1 LGHNA, CDR2 YNFKEQ. The CDR3 sequence: CASSPRTGTGGYTF. Here the CDR3 DNA reads TGTGCCAGCAGCCCAAGGACAGGTACCGGCGGCTACACCTTC.